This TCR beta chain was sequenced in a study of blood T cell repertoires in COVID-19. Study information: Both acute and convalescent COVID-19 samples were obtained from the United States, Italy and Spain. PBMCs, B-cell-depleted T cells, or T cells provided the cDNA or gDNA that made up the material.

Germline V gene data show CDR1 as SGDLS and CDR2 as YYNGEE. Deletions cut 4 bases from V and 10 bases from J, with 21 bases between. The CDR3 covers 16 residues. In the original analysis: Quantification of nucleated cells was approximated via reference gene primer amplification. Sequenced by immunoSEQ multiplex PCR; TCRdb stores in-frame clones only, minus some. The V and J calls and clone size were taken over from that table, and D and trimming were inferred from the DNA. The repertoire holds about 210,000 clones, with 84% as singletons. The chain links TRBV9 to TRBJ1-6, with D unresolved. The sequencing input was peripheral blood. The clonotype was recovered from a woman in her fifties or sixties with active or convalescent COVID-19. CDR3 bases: TGTGCCAGCAGCTCGCAGAGGGATTGGGAGAGATCACCCCTCCACTTT. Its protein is CASSSQRDWERSPLHF.